The following is a T cell receptor (beta chain) sequence with its context. Other DNA sequences in the sample encode the same CDR3. The entry originates in a study of blood T cell repertoires in COVID-19. Germline CDR1 reads LGHDT; CDR2 reads YNNKEL (reference sequence). The CDR3 runs 14 residues. With V trimmed by 3 bases and J by 1 base, 2 bases remained unmatched. Sequencing was performed with immunoSEQ multiplex PCR; in TCRdb, only in-frame clones are kept and a portion is missing. The sample contains 150,000 to 200,000 clones, 85% to 90% of which appear only once. The sequence was obtained from a woman aged 55-69 years with acute or convalescent COVID-19. The chain combines TRBV3-1 (or the pseudogene TRBV3-2) with TRBJ2-5; TRBD2 matches 7 bases. The sample was peripheral blood. The CDR3 DNA sequence: TGTGCCAGCAGCCATGGGACTATCCAAGAGACCCAGTACTTC. Its translation is CASSHGTIQETQYF.